The 2 T cell receptor beta chains below were found in one sample sequenced in a study of T cell responses to AZD1222 COVID-19 vaccine. Assay: immunoSEQ multiplex PCR; the TCRdb copy retains only in-frame clones and omits some. The sample shows 80,000 to 100,000 clones, over 75% of them seen only once. Sample: peripheral blood, taken 28 days after the second AZD1222 dose. Receptors were obtained from an adult who received the AZD1222 COVID-19 vaccine.

The chain is built from TRBV11-2 and TRBJ2-7, with D uncertain. The CDR3 sequence is 14 residues long. The V end lost 2 bases, the J end lost 3 bases, and 11 bases lay between the germline ends. The germline CDR1 and CDR2 sequences are SGHAT and FQNNGV. The CDR3 region has the DNA TGTGCCAGCAGCTTATTGGTCGGTGGCTACGAGCAGTACTTC. It translates to CASSLLVGGYEQYF.

The rearrangement links TRBV11-2 to TRBJ1-4; TRBD1 matches 8 bases. The junction had 8 bases not matched to a gene; V was cut back by 5 bases and J by 6 bases. Germline lookup yields CDR1 SGHAT and CDR2 FQNNGV. This CDR3 is built from 15 residues. The chain's CDR3 is CASSTRTGSHEKLFF. CDR3 nucleotides: TGTGCCAGCAGCACAAGGACAGGGAGTCATGAAAAACTGTTTTTT.